The T cell receptor (beta chain) described here comes from a study of blood T cell repertoires in COVID-19. As for the study in general: PBMCs, B-cell-depleted T cells, or T cells were the source of the cDNA or gDNA that made up the material.

V trimming: 1 base; J trimming: 4 bases; junction bases outside the gene matches: 3. CDR1 and CDR2 from the germline V gene are LNHNV and YYDKDF (reference sequence). The CDR3 length is 15 residues. Per the original methods: Amplification of reference gene primers provided the estimated nucleated cell counts. The protocol was immunoSEQ multiplex PCR, while the TCRdb copy is restricted to in-frame clones and leaves out a portion. The D gene and trimming were derived from the DNA, and the V and J assignments and clone size from that table. The sample holds about 140,000 clones; 88% are singletons and the top ten take 1.7%.

The sample taken for sequencing was peripheral blood. The chain uses TRBV15 and TRBJ1-2; 10 bases fit TRBD1. The TCR originated in a woman aged 50 to 60 with acute or convalescent COVID-19. The CDR3 coding sequence is TGTGCCACCAGCAGAGGGGACAGGGGTCTCTATGGCTACACCTTC. Its translation is CATSRGDRGLYGYTF. Based on the CDR3 plus reference TRBV15 and TRBJ1-2, the full variable domain is DAMVIQNPRYQVTQFGKPVTLSCSQTLNHNVMYWYQQKSSQAPKLLFHYYDKDFNNEADTPDNFQSRRPNTSFCFLDIRSPGLGDTAMYLCATSRGDRGLYGYTFGSGTRLTVV.